Below are 5 T cell receptor beta chains sequenced from a single sample in a study of T cells in Graves' hyperthyroidism and ophthalmopathy. RNA transcripts served as the template for amplifying TCR beta CDR3 regions. TCR CDR3 regions were first amplified by RT-PCR with HTBI primers. MiXCR was run by TCRdb on the multiplex PCR reads, yielding one entry per CDR3 protein. This table has about 500,000 distinct CDR3 sequences, over 45% appearing once. Sequences were obtained from peripheral blood or thyroid tissue (not recorded which). Every receptor here comes from an adult woman with Graves' disease, either hyperthyroidism or ophthalmopathy (not recorded which).

Remarks on this clonotype: Germline is not matched at one junction end, which may reflect a read error. The genes are TRBV12-3 or TRBV12-4 and TRBJ2-6; a possible D gene is TRBD2 (5 bases). This CDR3 is 8 amino acids long. The CDR3 here is CASRGGLF. In DNA form, the CDR3 reads TGTGCCAGCAGGGGCGGACTGTTC.

The V and J genes are TRBV2 and TRBJ2-2; D might be TRBD1 (5 bases). The CDR3 loop spans 16 amino acids. Germline V CDR1 and CDR2: SNHLY, FYNNEI. With 2 bases removed from V and 6 bases from J, the gap between germline ends came to 16 bases. The CDR3 here is CASSESPRTTAGELFF. As DNA, the CDR3 is TGTGCCAGCAGTGAATCCCCCAGGACAACAGCCGGGGAGCTGTTTTTT.

There are a few counts of this clonotype. V and J are TRBV2 and TRBJ1-5, with TRBD1 identical over 7 bases. The CDR3 is made up of 18 amino acids. Germline CDR1 SNHLY, CDR2 FYNNEI. V dropped 7 bases and J dropped 11; count of bases not matched to a gene: 26. The CDR3 region is CASNLHVDGAGGSQAQHF. As DNA, the CDR3 is TGTGCCAGCAACCTGCACGTGGATGGGGCAGGGGGATCACAAGCCCAGCATTTT.

This clonotype came up many times. The rearrangement joins TRBV29-1 to TRBJ1-4; D is undetermined. CDR1 is SQVTM and CDR2 is ANQGSEA in the germline V gene. CDR3 length: 12 residues. V dropped 7 bases and J dropped 7 bases, with 13 bases sitting between them. The CDR3 DNA is TGCAGCGCCATGGGTAGGAGTGAAAAACTGTTTTTT. It is translated as CSAMGRSEKLFF. Using reference TRBV29-1 and TRBJ1-4 for the parts outside the CDR3, the full variable domain is SAVISQKPSRDICQRGTSLTIQCQVDSQVTMMFWYRQQPGQSLTLIATANQGSEATYESGFVIDKFPISRPNLTFSTLTVSNMSPEDSSIYLCSAMGRSEKLFFGSGTQLSVL.

The chain combines TRBV15 with TRBJ1-5, with unresolved D. Germline assignment: CDR1 LNHNV and CDR2 YYDKDF (reference sequence). The CDR3 has 14 residues. Trimming took 5 bases from V and 7 from J, leaving 15 bases between them. CDR3: CATSGVGRGQPQHF. CDR3 DNA: TGTGCCACCAGCGGAGTAGGAAGAGGGCAGCCCCAGCATTTT.